The 5 T cell receptor beta chains in this list originate from one sample, sequenced in a study of blood T cell repertoires in COVID-19. TCRdb keeps only in-frame clones here, not all; method: immunoSEQ multiplex PCR. The data show over 100,000 clones, over 70% seen once. The sample was peripheral blood. These receptors came from a woman aged 50 to 60 with acute or convalescent COVID-19.

This clone was detected only once. The V gene is TRBV5-4, the J gene TRBJ1-2, with TRBD1 matching over 9 bases. The CDR3 has 16 residues. J lost 4 bases, V lost 4 bases, and 11 bases had no gene match. Germline V lookup: CDR1 SGHNT, CDR2 YYREEE (reference sequence). The CDR3 loop reads CASSPSSQGAGYGYTF. The DNA of the CDR3 is TGTGCCAGCAGCCCCTCCTCACAGGGGGCCGGCTATGGCTACACCTTC.

The chain uses TRBV3-1 (or the pseudogene TRBV3-2) and TRBJ2-7; D gene unclear. This CDR3 contains 13 residues. Germline V gene sequence: CDR1 LGHDT, CDR2 YNNKEL (reference sequence). V was clipped by 1 base and J by 2 bases, with 6 bases between them. The CDR3 protein is CASSQAHTYEQYF. The CDR3 DNA sequence: TGTGCCAGCAGCCAAGCCCACACCTACGAGCAGTACTTC.

This clone was observed a few times. The gene calls are TRBV5-1 and TRBJ2-5; 10 positions agree with TRBD2. CDR3 length: 16 residues. V dropped 0 bases and J dropped 5; count of bases not matched to a gene: 7. Germline V gene sequence: CDR1 SGHRS, CDR2 YFSETQ. The CDR3 loop reads CASSLDPSGGAETQYF. In nucleotides, the CDR3 is TGCGCCAGCAGCTTGGACCCTAGCGGGGGTGCCGAGACCCAGTACTTC.

As for this clone: The sample holds other DNA sequences that translate to the same CDR3. This chain joins TRBV18 and TRBJ1-2; no reliable D call. The ends were cut back, 3 bases at V and 6 bases at J, with 11 bases in the middle. CDR1 is KGHSH and CDR2 is LQKENI in the germline V gene. The CDR3 sequence is 13 residues long. As DNA, the CDR3 is TGTGCCAGCTCACCCCGGGGAGCTGATGGCTACACCTTC. Its protein is CASSPRGADGYTF.

The chain couples TRBV3-1 (or the pseudogene TRBV3-2) to TRBJ2-7, with D possibly being TRBD2 (6 bases). CDR3 length: 15 amino acids. Trimming cost V 2 bases and J 2 bases, with 13 bases left between them. The germline V gene has CDR1 LGHDT and CDR2 YNNKEL (reference sequence). The CDR3, as DNA: TGTGCCAGCAGCCAAAGGGACTTCTTACCCTACGAGCAGTACTTC. Residues: CASSQRDFLPYEQYF.